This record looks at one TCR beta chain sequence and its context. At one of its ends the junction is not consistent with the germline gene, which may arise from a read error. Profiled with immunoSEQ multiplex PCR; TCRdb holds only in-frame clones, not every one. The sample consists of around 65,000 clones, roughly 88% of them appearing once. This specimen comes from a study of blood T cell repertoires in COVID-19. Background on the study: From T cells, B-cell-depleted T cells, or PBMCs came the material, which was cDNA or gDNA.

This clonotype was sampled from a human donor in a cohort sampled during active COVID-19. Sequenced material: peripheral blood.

The CDR3 sequence: CASNLVGTGGSYEQYF. The DNA of the CDR3 is TGTGCCAGCAACTTAGTGGGGACAGGGGGCTCCTACGAGCAGTACTTC. This chain uses TRBV11-2 with TRBJ2-7; 11 positions agree with TRBD1. The CDR3 has 16 residues. The germline CDR1 and CDR2 sequences are SGHAT and FQNNGV.